One and the same sample provided the 23 T cell receptor beta chains below, sequenced in a study of PD-L1 blockade in urothelial cancer (dated by TCRdb to about 2017). Libraries were prepared through the immunoSEQ multiplex PCR assay. Imported from immuneACCESS, the table was reduced by TCRdb to in-frame sequences with V and J called. These copies leave out some clones; in studies compared against another copy, an unresolved V gene accounts for under half, and the cause of the remainder is not known. The sample table records about 110,000 clones; roughly 88% of these occur just once. The ten largest clones capture 2.4% of the sample. The specimen comprised PBMCs, sampled around atezolizumab (anti-PD-L1) treatment. The receptors were gathered from a man aged 50-59 years with urothelial cancer.

The gene calls are TRBV28 and TRBJ2-5, with D possibly TRBD2 on 7 matching bases. The CDR3 length is 15 residues. V was clipped by 5 bases and J by 5 bases, with 18 bases between them. The germline V gene encodes CDR1 MDHEN and CDR2 SYDVKM. The CDR3 bases are TGTGCCAGCAGTCAAGGGGGGGGGCGCCGGGAGACCCAGTACTTC. Protein: CASSQGGGRRETQYF.

J is TRBJ1-5 and V is TRBV2; unclear D gene. Germline V gives CDR1 SNHLY, CDR2 FYNNEI. The CDR3 covers 14 residues. Between the trimmed V and J ends, which lost 5 bases and 0 bases, there was a span of 8 bases. CDR3 residues: CASSRTGSNQPQHF. The CDR3 nucleotides read TGTGCCAGCAGTAGAACCGGTAGCAATCAGCCCCAGCATTTT.

This clone showed up just a few times. The chain uses TRBV5-6 and TRBJ1-2, with a weak D call TRBD1 (5 bases). The CDR3 contains 13 residues. V gave up 3 bases and J gave up 1 base, with 7 bases separating them. Germline V gives CDR1 SGHDT, CDR2 YYEEEE. CDR3 nucleotides: TGTGCCAGCAGCTCGACAGTTAACTATGGCTACACCTTC. It specifies CASSSTVNYGYTF.

The chain is built from TRBV7-9 and TRBJ2-1; TRBD2 aligns across 12 bases. Germline assignment: CDR1 SEHNR and CDR2 FQNEAQ (reference sequence). The CDR3 totals 15 residues. The J segment lost 4 bases and the V segment lost 3 bases, leaving 1 base of the junction unmatched. CDR3 sequence (DNA): TGTGCCAGCAGCTTCGGGACTAGCGGGTACAATGAGCAGTTCTTC. This codes for CASSFGTSGYNEQFF.

This rearrangement joins TRBV21-1 to TRBJ2-7; TRBD2 reflects the table's D call only, with no check against the DNA. TRBV21-1 is a pseudogene locus. The CDR3 is 15 residues long. For the CDR3, the DNA is TGTGCCAGCAGCGATGGACTAGCGGGAGTGTACGAGCAGTACTTC. It codes for CASSDGLAGVYEQYF.

The CDR3 DNA sequence: TGTGCCAGCAGCTTAGGTTTGTTGGCCACCGGGGAGCTGTTTTTT. This gives the protein CASSLGLLATGELFF. The genes are TRBV7-9 and TRBJ2-2, with D hard to call. Germline loops: CDR1 SEHNR, CDR2 FQNEAQ (reference sequence). The V end lost 1 base, the J end lost 4 bases, and 10 bases lay between the germline ends. The CDR3 length is 15 residues.

This sequence joins TRBV28 and TRBJ2-7; 7 bases match TRBD1. Germline values: CDR1 MDHEN, CDR2 SYDVKM. After removal of 5 bases from V and 2 bases from J, the junction contained 3 bases not matched to a gene. This CDR3 has 13 amino acids. The CDR3 DNA reads as TGTGCCAGCAGTGCCGGGACAGCCTACGAGCAGTACTTC. Translated, it gives CASSAGTAYEQYF.

The chain is built from TRBV28 and TRBJ2-2, with TRBD1 identical over 8 bases. Trimming removed 7 bases from V and 3 bases from J; junction bases left unmatched: 13. This CDR3 has 17 residues. Germline V gives CDR1 MDHEN, CDR2 SYDVKM. The CDR3 DNA reads TGTGCCAGCACCACAGGGGGTTCCGCCCTGCACACCGGGGAGCTGTTTTTT. This gives the protein CASTTGGSALHTGELFF.

The chain has TRBV30 and TRBJ2-1; 8 bases are a match to TRBD2. J was trimmed by 8 bases and V by 2 bases; bases with no gene match: 14. Germline CDR1 reads GTSNPN; CDR2 reads SVGIG (reference sequence). The CDR3 runs 16 residues. The CDR3 is CAWSQRALSGSDEQFF. The CDR3, as DNA: TGTGCCTGGAGTCAACGGGCCCTAAGCGGGAGCGATGAGCAGTTCTTC.

The chain recombines TRBV28 with TRBJ1-1; tentative D call: TRBD1 (6 bases). V shed 5 bases and J shed 6 bases, with 22 bases lying between them. The CDR3 contains 16 residues. Germline V gene lookup returns CDR1 MDHEN and CDR2 SYDVKM. The chain's CDR3 is CASSDHRDFIFAEAFF. In DNA, the CDR3 is TGTGCCAGCAGTGATCACAGGGATTTTATCTTCGCTGAAGCTTTCTTT.

The CDR3 nucleotides are TGTGCTAGTGGTTTCTCCACGGGACAGGGGGCTGGCGAGCAGTACTTC. It codes for CASGFSTGQGAGEQYF. The chain links TRBV12-5 to TRBJ2-7; 12 nucleotides line up with TRBD1. The CDR3 totals 16 residues. CDR1 and CDR2 (germline): LGHNT, FRNRAP. V shed 3 bases and J 6 bases; nucleotides not matched to a gene: 9.

The J gene is TRBJ2-7, the V gene TRBV28, with D tentatively TRBD1 (5 bases). This CDR3 comprises 13 residues. Trimming left V 5 bases short and J 0 bases short, with 8 bases between. Per the germline V gene, CDR1 is MDHEN and CDR2 is SYDVKM. In DNA, the CDR3 is TGTGCCAGCAGTCAGGGTCCCTCCTACGAGCAGTACTTC. This encodes CASSQGPSYEQYF.

This clone is a singleton in its sample. The DNA for the CDR3 is TGTGCCACCGGGAGGAGATTGGGGTCGGGCCACCTCAAAGCCGGGACAGGCAACACTGAAGCTTTCTTT. As protein: CATGRRLGSGHLKAGTGNTEAFF. The chain employs TRBV27 and TRBJ1-1, with TRBD1 matching 8 bases. This CDR3 has 23 residues. V lost 10 bases, J lost 2 bases, and 36 bases stayed unmatched. Per the germline V gene, CDR1 is MNHEY and CDR2 is SMNVEV (reference sequence).

This sequence joins TRBV7-9 and TRBJ1-4, with a weak D call TRBD1 (5 bases). Germline assignment: CDR1 SEHNR and CDR2 FQNEAQ (reference sequence). This CDR3 contains 15 residues. The V end lost 5 bases, the J end lost 0 bases, and 10 bases lay between the germline ends. As DNA, the CDR3 is TGTGCCAGCAGCGGCGGGACCACAACTAATGAAAAACTGTTTTTT. This sequence encodes CASSGGTTTNEKLFF.

This chain uses TRBV5-1 with TRBJ1-2, with D tentatively TRBD1 (6 bases). CDR3 size: 16 residues. V was trimmed by 6 bases and J by 0 bases, leaving 18 bases between them. Germline V gene sequence: CDR1 SGHRS, CDR2 YFSETQ. CDR3 sequence reads: CASTKLPGEANYGYTF. The CDR3 DNA sequence: TGCGCCAGCACCAAATTACCAGGGGAAGCTAACTATGGCTACACCTTC.

The chain employs TRBV19 and TRBJ1-5; 10 nucleotides match TRBD1. V was clipped by 2 bases and J by 4 bases; unmatched bases: 2. The CDR3 has 15 residues. Germline-derived CDR1 and CDR2 are LNHDA and SQIVND (reference sequence). CDR3 amino acids: CASSIMGQGNQPQHF. CDR3 bases: TGTGCCAGTAGTATAATGGGACAGGGGAATCAGCCCCAGCATTTT.

The chain joins TRBV9 to TRBJ2-4; D is unclear. V lost 4 bases and J lost 1, with 6 bases in between. The CDR3 runs 13 residues. Germline V gives CDR1 SGDLS, CDR2 YYNGEE. The CDR3 region is CASSLGAKNIQYF. The DNA for the CDR3 is TGTGCCAGCAGCCTCGGGGCCAAAAACATTCAGTACTTC.

J is TRBJ2-1 and V is TRBV5-1, with 7 bases that match TRBD2. Germline V lookup: CDR1 SGHRS, CDR2 YFSETQ. CDR3 length equals 14 residues. J was trimmed by 10 bases and V by 6 bases; bases with no gene match: 13. The CDR3 DNA reads as TGCGCCAGCACGCCAGGGCCGCGGGAGCAGGAGCAGTTCTTC. Protein: CASTPGPREQEQFF.

This chain uses TRBV10-3 with TRBJ1-2, with 11 bases matching TRBD1. This CDR3 has 15 amino acids. Germline CDR1 and CDR2: ENHRY and SYGVKD. The ends lost 5 bases at V and 1 base at J; junction bases unmatched: 3. CDR3 amino acids: CAISRGQGDNYGYTF. CDR3 DNA: TGTGCCATCAGTAGGGGACAGGGGGATAACTATGGCTACACCTTC.

The chain employs TRBV7-2 and TRBJ2-7; D gene ambiguous. The ends were cut back, 0 bases at V and 4 bases at J, with 7 bases in the middle. This CDR3 spans 13 amino acids. Germline assignment: CDR1 SGHTA and CDR2 FQGNSA. Here the CDR3 DNA reads TGTGCCAGCAGCTTAGCGATAGAATACGAGCAGTACTTC. This encodes CASSLAIEYEQYF.

The chain recombines TRBV6-6 with TRBJ1-2, with D possibly being TRBD1 (5 bases). The CDR3 totals 14 residues. CDR1 is MNHNY and CDR2 is SVGAGI in the germline V gene (reference sequence). V gave up 5 bases and J gave up 7 bases, with 17 bases separating them. The CDR3 DNA reads as TGTGCCAGCAGTGCCTGGGGCGCGAGTGGTGGCTACACCTTC. Protein sequence: CASSAWGASGGYTF.

The V and J genes are TRBV9 and TRBJ2-3; 8 bases match TRBD2. This CDR3 region has 16 residues. The V gene end was trimmed by 4 bases and the J gene end by 4 bases; junction bases not matched to a gene: 11. Germline CDR1 reads SGDLS; CDR2 reads YYNGEE. As DNA, the CDR3 is TGTGCCAGCAGCCCTACCGGGACTAGTGCATCAGATACGCAGTATTTT. Protein sequence: CASSPTGTSASDTQYF.

This chain joins TRBV18 and TRBJ1-2; D is possibly TRBD1 (5 bases). Germline lookup yields CDR1 KGHSH and CDR2 LQKENI. CDR3 length equals 15 residues. Between the trimmed V and J ends, which lost 4 bases and 4 bases, there was a span of 16 bases. This chain's CDR3 is CASSRDSSVSYGYTF. In DNA, the CDR3 is TGTGCCAGCTCACGCGACAGTAGTGTCTCCTATGGCTACACCTTC.